The sequence of this T cell receptor beta chain was determined in a study of beta chain features in type 1 diabetes. Regarding the study as a whole: Whether TCRB rearrangement is influenced by HLA type was left unresolved in this analysis. Shorter TCRB CDR3s, moderately but significantly so, were found in Type 1 diabetes patients in all four CD4+ subsets.

The entirety of the isolated RNA underwent reverse transcription, so expressed TCRB transcripts were sequenced. The data were produced by immunoSEQ multiplex PCR, yet TCRdb's version contains in-frame clones alone and is incomplete. This repertoire shows 450,000 to 550,000 clones, approximately 28% found once; its top ten account for 0.06% to 0.07%. This clone was observed a handful of times. What it binds is unknown. CDR1 GTSNPN and CDR2 SVGIG come from the germline V gene (reference sequence). V was cut by 2 bases and J by 0 bases, with 8 bases left in between. This CDR3 has 13 amino acids. The chain has TRBV30 and TRBJ2-7, with D possibly TRBD2 on 5 matching bases. The source is a man aged 18 to 30 in good health. Sequencing used naive CD4+ T cells from blood. CDR3 nucleotide sequence: TGTGCCTGGAGTCTGGAGGTCTCCTACGAGCAGTACTTC. Its protein is CAWSLEVSYEQYF.